The 22 T cell receptor beta chains below all came from one sample that was sequenced in a study of glioma-infiltrating T cells after dendritic cell vaccination (dated by TCRdb to 2016 to 2017). The time point label corresponds to: after dendritic cell vaccination, including at tumor progression/relapse. To prepare the library, the immunoSEQ multiplex PCR assay was applied. Imported from immuneACCESS, the table was reduced by TCRdb to in-frame sequences with V and J called. These copies leave out some clones; in studies compared against another copy, an unresolved V gene accounts for under half, and the cause of the remainder is not known. The sample includes roughly 87,000 clones, with 83% observed a single time. The ten biggest clones cover roughly 6.8% of the sample. The starting material was blood, obtained after dendritic cell vaccination. All receptors come from a human donor with glioblastoma.

The chain is built from TRBV5-6 and TRBJ1-1, with 10 bases matching TRBD1. Germline CDR1 and CDR2: SGHDT and YYEEEE. The CDR3 sequence is 16 residues long. V trimming: 4 bases; J trimming: 1 base; junction bases outside the gene matches: 7. The CDR3 DNA reads as TGTGCCAGCAGCAGTCGACAGGGGGCGAGGAACACTGAAGCTTTCTTT. Translating gives CASSSRQGARNTEAFF.

The CDR3: CASSQDQWGGAQYF. The CDR3 DNA reads TGTGCCAGCAGCCAAGATCAATGGGGAGGGGCGCAGTATTTT. This chain connects TRBV4-2 to TRBJ2-3; 7 bases agree with TRBD2. Germline trimming cut 0 bases from V and 10 bases from J; bases unmatched to any gene: 7. CDR3 size: 14 residues. The germline gives CDR1 LGHNA, CDR2 YNFKEQ.

The chain recombines TRBV2 with TRBJ2-7; D is perhaps TRBD1 (5 bases). The CDR3 runs to 13 residues. The germline V and J ends were trimmed by 1 base and 2 bases, with 6 bases remaining between them. CDR1 and CDR2 (germline): SNHLY, FYNNEI. CDR3 loop: CASSEGQTYEQYF. The CDR3, as DNA: TGTGCCAGCAGTGAAGGACAGACCTACGAGCAGTACTTC.

With regard to this clone: One end of the junction does not line up with germline, which may come from a read error. The chain combines TRBV6-5 with TRBJ1-2; 10 positions agree with TRBD1. CDR3 length equals 14 residues. The V gene's germline CDR1 is MNHEY and CDR2 SVGAGI. In nucleotides, the CDR3 is TGTGCCAGCAGTAAGGGACAGGGGAACTCTGGCTACACCTTC. Its translation is CASSKGQGNSGYTF.

This chain connects TRBV19 to TRBJ1-6; the D is unclear. The CDR3 is made up of 16 amino acids. Between the trimmed V and J ends, which lost 3 bases and 0 bases, there was a span of 9 bases. CDR1 is LNHDA and CDR2 is SQIVND in the germline V gene (reference sequence). The CDR3 sequence is CASSIVLSSYNSPLHF. CDR3 nucleotide sequence: TGTGCCAGTAGTATCGTCCTCTCCTCCTATAATTCACCCCTCCACTTT.

The chain links TRBV12-5 to TRBJ1-1; D unclear. This CDR3 spans 13 amino acids. V lost 1 base, J lost 5 bases, and 8 bases lay in between. Germline values: CDR1 LGHNT, CDR2 FRNRAP. The CDR3 protein is CASGLGAGTEAFF. The CDR3 nucleotides are TGTGCTAGTGGTTTGGGAGCGGGGACTGAAGCTTTCTTT.

This chain connects TRBV2 to TRBJ2-1; TRBD1 aligns across 8 bases. This CDR3 spans 14 amino acids. Trimming took 5 bases from V and 9 from J; bases not matched to a gene: 9. The germline V gene encodes CDR1 SNHLY and CDR2 FYNNEI. CDR3: CASSSRDRQSEQFF. Written as DNA, the CDR3 is TGTGCCAGCAGTAGCCGGGACAGGCAATCTGAGCAGTTCTTC.

The CDR3 sequence: CASSLPGFDTEAFF. As DNA, the CDR3 is TGTGCCAGCAGCTTGCCGGGGTTTGACACTGAAGCTTTCTTT. V and J are TRBV5-6 and TRBJ1-1; D is unresolved. From germline, CDR1 is SGHDT and CDR2 YYEEEE. Trimming removed 1 base from V and 3 bases from J, with 10 bases in between. CDR3 length: 14 amino acids.

This chain links TRBV2 with TRBJ1-5; maybe TRBD1 (5 bases). V was shortened by 4 bases and J by 4 bases, with 8 bases between the two germline ends. CDR1 and CDR2 from the germline V gene are SNHLY and FYNNEI. CDR3 length: 13 amino acids. The CDR3 coding sequence is TGTGCCAGCAGTGGACAGCAGAATCAGCCCCAGCATTTT. Translated, it gives CASSGQQNQPQHF.

The chain joins TRBV5-6 to TRBJ2-2, with TRBD1 matching over 8 bases. The germline CDR1 and CDR2 sequences are SGHDT and YYEEEE. The CDR3 consists of 15 residues. The ends lost 3 bases at V and 7 bases at J; junction bases unmatched: 8. The CDR3 DNA sequence: TGTGCCAGCAGCTCTCCTCGACAGGGGCGCGGGGAGCTGTTTTTT. It is translated as CASSSPRQGRGELFF.

The rearrangement joins TRBV7-6 to TRBJ2-2; maybe TRBD1 (6 bases). CDR1 and CDR2 from the germline V gene are SGHVS and FNYEAQ. Trimming shortened V by 5 bases and J by 4 bases, and 14 bases separated the two germline ends. This CDR3 spans 15 amino acids. The CDR3 coding sequence is TGTGCCAGCAGCCCTGCCAGGGGCTTCACCGGGGAGCTGTTTTTT. This sequence encodes CASSPARGFTGELFF.

Regarding this clone: This likely comes from a read error, as the CDR3 has no conserved phenylalanine or tryptophan at its end. The CDR3 sequence: CASSEWIQGSNQPQHL. For the CDR3, the DNA is TGTGCCAGCAGTGAATGGATCCAGGGAAGCAATCAGCCCCAGCATCTT. The chain combines TRBV6-1 with TRBJ1-5; TRBD1 is a possible D gene (5 bases). The V gene's germline CDR1 is MNHNS and CDR2 SASEGT. The V end lost 2 bases, the J end lost 1 base, and 12 bases lay between the germline ends. This CDR3 has 16 amino acids.

V gene TRBV5-1 combines with J gene TRBJ2-1; possibly TRBD2 for D (6 bases). CDR1 is SGHRS, CDR2 YFSETQ, per germline. V shed 4 bases and J shed 7 bases, with 24 bases lying between them. This CDR3 spans 17 amino acids. For the CDR3, the DNA is TGCGCCAGCAGCACCCTTGGGGGGACCCTCTTGGTGAATGAGCAGTTCTTC. Amino acids: CASSTLGGTLLVNEQFF.

This chain joins TRBV5-1 and TRBJ2-4; D perhaps matches TRBD1 (5 bases). The germline V gene has CDR1 SGHRS and CDR2 YFSETQ. V lost 0 bases to trimming and J lost 0 bases, with 10 bases between them. The CDR3 sequence is 16 residues long. In DNA, the CDR3 is TGCGCCAGCAGCTTGGGGGGCACACTAGCCAAAAACATTCAGTACTTC. It is translated as CASSLGGTLAKNIQYF.

The chain uses TRBV30 and TRBJ1-2, with D possibly TRBD1 on 5 matching bases. CDR1 and CDR2 from the germline V gene are GTSNPN and SVGIG (reference sequence). This CDR3 comprises 10 residues. V shed 4 bases and J shed 5 bases, with 5 bases lying between them. CDR3 sequence: CAWKGYGYTF. In DNA, the CDR3 is TGTGCCTGGAAGGGGTATGGCTACACCTTC.

The rearrangement links TRBV19 to TRBJ1-2, with 8 positions matching TRBD1. Germline trimming cut 3 bases from V and 7 bases from J; bases unmatched to any gene: 10. There are 15 residues in the CDR3. CDR1 and CDR2 from the germline V gene are LNHDA and SQIVND (reference sequence). CDR3 amino acids: CASSMDRERVGGYTF. The CDR3 coding sequence is TGTGCCAGTAGTATGGACAGGGAGAGGGTCGGTGGCTACACCTTC.

The chain links TRBV7-2 to TRBJ1-1; D might be TRBD1 (6 bases). Germline V gene data show CDR1 as SGHTA and CDR2 as FQGNSA. This CDR3 is 12 amino acids long. The ends were cut back, 1 base at V and 11 bases at J, with 11 bases in the middle. The CDR3 DNA reads TGTGCCAGCAGCTTAGGTCGGACAGAGGCTTTCTTT. It specifies CASSLGRTEAFF.

The V and J genes are TRBV4-2 and TRBJ1-2; 9 nucleotides line up with TRBD1. CDR3 length equals 15 residues. Germline V gene data show CDR1 as LGHNA and CDR2 as YNFKEQ. V trimming: 4 bases; J trimming: 3 bases; junction bases outside the gene matches: 6. Here the CDR3 reads CASSPRTGEDYGYTF. The CDR3 nucleotides are TGTGCCAGCAGCCCCAGGACAGGGGAAGACTATGGCTACACCTTC.

As for this clone: Other DNA sequences in the sample encode the same CDR3. The chain recombines TRBV9 with TRBJ2-1, with D possibly TRBD2 on 6 matching bases. Trimming cost V 2 bases and J 8 bases, with 8 bases left between them. This CDR3 is built from 12 residues. Germline V gives CDR1 SGDLS, CDR2 YYNGEE. The DNA for the CDR3 is TGTGCCAGCAGCGTCGGGGGAGATGAGCAGTTCTTC. Translating it yields CASSVGGDEQFF.

The chain has TRBV7-8 and TRBJ2-3, with 10 bases lining up with TRBD2. The ends lost 5 bases at V and 1 base at J; junction bases unmatched: 9. The CDR3 covers 17 residues. The germline V gene has CDR1 SGHVS and CDR2 FQNEAQ. The chain's CDR3 is CASSPRGLAGGTDTQYF. DNA of the CDR3: TGTGCCAGCAGCCCAAGGGGGCTAGCGGGGGGCACAGATACGCAGTATTTT.

The V and J genes are TRBV11-3 and TRBJ2-1, with 9 positions matching TRBD2. Losses at the gene ends were 0 bases for V and 3 bases for J; bases not matched to a gene: 3. This CDR3 region has 16 residues. CDR1 SGHNT and CDR2 YENEEA come from the germline V gene. This CDR3 reads CASSLEDSGGYNEQFF. The CDR3 DNA sequence: TGTGCCAGCAGCTTAGAGGATAGCGGGGGCTACAATGAGCAGTTCTTC. The variable domain in full, completed from reference TRBV11-3 and TRBJ2-1, reads EAGVVQSPRYKIIEKKQPVAFWCNPISGHNTLYWYLQNLGQGPELLIRYENEEAVDDSQLPKDRFSAERLKGVDSTLKIQPAELGDSAVYLCASSLEDSGGYNEQFFGPGTRLTVL.

A few counts support this clone. This chain uses TRBV2 with TRBJ2-7; 8 nucleotides match TRBD1. Trimming at V came to 5 bases and at J to 2 bases, leaving 8 bases not matched to a gene. Germline loops: CDR1 SNHLY, CDR2 FYNNEI. The CDR3 totals 15 residues. The CDR3 loop reads CASSHGQGETYEQYF. CDR3 DNA sequence: TGTGCCAGCAGTCATGGACAGGGCGAGACCTACGAGCAGTACTTC.